The 9 T cell receptor beta chains presented below share a single source sample, sequenced in a study of T cells in Graves' hyperthyroidism and ophthalmopathy. The investigators amplified TCR beta CDR3 regions from RNA transcripts. Primed by the HTBI set, a first-round RT-PCR was run on the TCR CDR3. MiXCR was run by TCRdb on the multiplex PCR reads, yielding one entry per CDR3 protein. Altogether fewer than 600,000 distinct CDR3 sequences are present, approximately 15% being singletons, with the ten largest covering about 15%. What was sequenced was blood. Receptor source: a woman aged 40-49 years with Graves' hyperthyroidism.

This clonotype was recorded at least ten times. The rearrangement uses TRBV11-2 and TRBJ2-1, with D unresolved. Germline V gene lookup returns CDR1 SGHAT and CDR2 FQNNGV. The CDR3 has 17 amino acids. Trimming left V 6 bases short and J 2 bases short, with 20 bases between. Here the CDR3 reads CASRIFHLEEAYNEQFF. In nucleotides, the CDR3 is TGTGCCAGCAGAATTTTCCACCTCGAAGAAGCCTACAATGAGCAGTTCTTC. The full variable domain, rest sourced from reference TRBV11-2 and TRBJ2-1, is EAGVAQSPRYKIIEKRQSVAFWCNPISGHATLYWYQQILGQGPKLLIQFQNNGVVDDSQLPKDRFSAERLKGVDSTLKIQPAKLEDSAVYLCASRIFHLEEAYNEQFFGPGTRLTVL.

The CDR3 sequence is CATSRGPIRTDTTNEKLFF. CDR3 nucleotides: TGTGCCACCAGCAGAGGACCAATTAGGACGGACACAACTAATGAAAAACTGTTTTTT. J is TRBJ1-4 and V is TRBV15; possible D gene TRBD1, 5 bases. Trimming removed 1 base at V and 0 bases at J, with 18 bases between. The CDR3 is 19 amino acids. CDR1 is LNHNV, CDR2 YYDKDF, per germline (reference sequence).

This clonotype was counted a few times. The gene calls are TRBV24-1 and TRBJ2-7, with unresolved D. The CDR3 length is 12 residues. Germline values: CDR1 KGHDR, CDR2 SFDVKD. The ends were cut back, 6 bases at V and 3 bases at J, with 8 bases in the middle. The CDR3 bases are TGTGCCACCAGTACCGGTGACTACGAGCAGTACTTC. This translates into CATSTGDYEQYF.

The chain joins TRBV29-1 to TRBJ1-2, with 10 positions matching TRBD1. With 2 bases clipped from V and 4 bases from J, the junction kept 4 bases outside the gene matches. The germline CDR1 and CDR2 sequences are SQVTM and ANQGSEA. The CDR3 extends over 14 amino acids. CDR3 protein: CSVERDRGPYGYTF. As DNA, the CDR3 is TGCAGCGTTGAAAGGGACAGGGGCCCCTATGGCTACACCTTC.

Many counts were recorded for this clonotype. The chain carries TRBV12-3 or TRBV12-4 and TRBJ2-5; perhaps TRBD1 as D (6 bases). The CDR3 loop spans 13 amino acids. V was trimmed by 6 bases and J by 4 bases, leaving 12 bases between them. The CDR3 nucleotides read TGTGCCAGCAGCGAACAGGGCTCAGAGACCCAGTACTTC. It encodes CASSEQGSETQYF.

This clonotype was detected many times. The chain links TRBV12-3 or TRBV12-4 to TRBJ2-7; D might be TRBD2 (5 bases). V shed 5 bases and J shed 3 bases, with 8 bases lying between them. The CDR3 is 12 amino acids. CDR3 sequence: CASSPRDYEQYF. Written as DNA, the CDR3 is TGTGCCAGCAGTCCCCGGGACTACGAGCAGTACTTC.

This clonotype has just a few counts. The chain carries TRBV5-1 and TRBJ2-5; TRBD1 might be the D (6 bases). The CDR3 totals 14 residues. The ends were cut back, 4 bases at V and 3 bases at J, with 13 bases in the middle. CDR1 is SGHRS and CDR2 is YFSETQ in the germline V gene. The DNA of the CDR3 is TGCGCCAGCAGCACGGGACAATCCAAAGAGACCCAGTACTTC. It translates to CASSTGQSKETQYF.

This clonotype was counted only a few times. A much larger clone differs from this one at a single base, so this may be a read error. No conserved phenylalanine or tryptophan is present at the end of the CDR3, so a read error is the likely explanation. V and J are TRBV6-1 and TRBJ2-5; 10 bases map to TRBD2. J was trimmed by 0 bases and V by 5 bases; bases with no gene match: 3. The CDR3 runs 15 residues. In germline, CDR1 is MNHNS, CDR2 SASEGT. CDR3 region: CASSPSGSYQETQYL. CDR3 DNA: TGTGCCAGCAGTCCTAGCGGGAGTTACCAAGAGACCCAGTACCTC.

V gene TRBV6-5 combines with J gene TRBJ1-5; TRBD1 matches at 9 bases. V dropped 2 bases and J dropped 4; count of bases not matched to a gene: 9. The CDR3 runs to 17 residues. In germline, CDR1 is MNHEY, CDR2 SVGAGI. CDR3 region: CASSYGSSGTGNQPQHF. The CDR3 DNA sequence: TGTGCCAGCAGTTACGGTAGCTCGGGGACAGGGAATCAGCCCCAGCATTTT.